Each of the 5 T cell receptor beta chains below was sequenced from the same sample in a study of blood T cell repertoires in COVID-19. The method was immunoSEQ multiplex PCR; TCRdb's version includes in-frame clones alone and lacks a portion of them. Of 24,000 or so clones in the sample, about 88% were seen once. The sequenced sample consisted of peripheral blood. The source of these receptors is a man between 70 and 80 years old in a cohort sampled during active COVID-19.

The chain uses TRBV10-2 and TRBJ2-3; D possibly corresponds to TRBD2 (6 bases). Trimming pared 4 bases from V and 4 bases from J, leaving 12 bases between. Germline-derived CDR1 and CDR2 are WSHSY and SAAADI. CDR3 length equals 14 residues. Written as DNA, the CDR3 is TGCGCCAGCAGTGGGGCGGGAATCGCAGATACGCAGTATTTT. Translated: CASSGAGIADTQYF.

V is TRBV5-4 and J is TRBJ1-1; TRBD1 matches at 7 bases. Germline values: CDR1 SGHNT, CDR2 YYREEE (reference sequence). There are 14 residues in the CDR3. The J segment lost 1 base and the V segment lost 0 bases, leaving 0 bases of the junction unmatched. The CDR3 here is CASSLGTGNTEAFF. The CDR3 DNA sequence: TGTGCCAGCAGCTTGGGGACAGGGAACACTGAAGCTTTCTTT.

The CDR3 is CASSSGLAVYNEQFF. Here the CDR3 DNA reads TGTGCCAGCAGCTCAGGACTAGCGGTTTACAATGAGCAGTTCTTC. This chain joins TRBV11-1 and TRBJ2-1; 10 bases align to TRBD2. This CDR3 is built from 15 residues. Germline lookup yields CDR1 SGHAT and CDR2 FQDESV (reference sequence). V shed 4 bases and J 4 bases; nucleotides not matched to a gene: 4.

This clone was picked up a small number of times. The chain combines TRBV19 with TRBJ2-4, with 9 bases that match TRBD1. The germline V gene has CDR1 LNHDA and CDR2 SQIVND (reference sequence). V was clipped by 5 bases and J by 8 bases; unmatched bases: 10. CDR3 length equals 15 residues. This chain's CDR3 is CASSVAGTGPHIQYF. The CDR3 DNA is TGTGCCAGTAGTGTCGCCGGGACAGGGCCCCACATTCAGTACTTC.

The rearrangement uses TRBV2 and TRBJ2-1; a possible D gene is TRBD1 (6 bases). Germline loops: CDR1 SNHLY, CDR2 FYNNEI. The CDR3 contains 15 residues. V lost 3 bases, J lost 2 bases, and 11 bases lay in between. The CDR3: CASSEARGAYNEQFF. The CDR3 nucleotides read TGTGCCAGCAGTGAGGCCAGGGGAGCCTACAATGAGCAGTTCTTC.